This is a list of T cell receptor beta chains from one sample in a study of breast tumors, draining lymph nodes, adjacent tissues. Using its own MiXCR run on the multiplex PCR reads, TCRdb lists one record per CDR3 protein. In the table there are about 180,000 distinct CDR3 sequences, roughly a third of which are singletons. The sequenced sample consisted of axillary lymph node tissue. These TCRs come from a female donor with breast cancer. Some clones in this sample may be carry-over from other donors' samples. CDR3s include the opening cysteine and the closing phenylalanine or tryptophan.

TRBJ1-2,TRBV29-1,CSQEGDGNYGYTF
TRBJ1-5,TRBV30,CAWGLDQPQHF
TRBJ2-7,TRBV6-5,CASSPRPDSLIEQYF
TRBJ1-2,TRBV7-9,CASSLAWETGGDGYTF
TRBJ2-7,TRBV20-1,CSARDGLDIF
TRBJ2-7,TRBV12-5,CASSEPYQGTKGEQYF
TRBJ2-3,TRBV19,CASRTGHAGFSTDTQYF
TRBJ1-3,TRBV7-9,CASSLTGESGNTIYF
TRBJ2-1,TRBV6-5,CASRNTPFKQFF
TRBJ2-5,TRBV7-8,CASSLERGPQETQYF
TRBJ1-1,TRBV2,CAKRTGGTEAFF
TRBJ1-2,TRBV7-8,CASRRGQNYGYTF
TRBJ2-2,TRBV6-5,CASSSLEQIMAGELFF
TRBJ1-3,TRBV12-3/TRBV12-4,CASSFGFSRGGRGNTIYF
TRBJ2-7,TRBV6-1,CASTGDHEQYF
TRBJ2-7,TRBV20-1,CSASDKHPIGEQYF
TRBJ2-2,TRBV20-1,CSAAGTSYTGELFF
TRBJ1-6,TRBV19,CASSIGTGGPSYNSPLHF
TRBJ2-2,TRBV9,CASSAGGGLFF
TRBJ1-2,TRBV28,CASRLPGTRGTF
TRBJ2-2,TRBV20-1,CSASNGSPRNTGELFF
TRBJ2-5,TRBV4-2,CASSQEFGGQGQETQYF
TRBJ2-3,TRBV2,CASSSGAVTDTQYF
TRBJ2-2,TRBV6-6,CASRILGGTVVGELFF
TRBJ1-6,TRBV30,CAWSVRDRVRSPLHF
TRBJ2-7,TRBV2,CASSVEVAGGPGEQYF
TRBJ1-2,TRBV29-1,CSVGTGLWDGYTF
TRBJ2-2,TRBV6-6,CASSYAQGTGELFF
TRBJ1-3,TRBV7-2,CASSWSLQGSGNTIYF
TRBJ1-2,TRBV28,CASSSGGTDNYGYTF
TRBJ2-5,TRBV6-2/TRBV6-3,CASSPFGTGDQETQYF
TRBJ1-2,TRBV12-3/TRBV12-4,CASSPETAIYGYTF
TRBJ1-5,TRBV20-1,CSARDIGVSYSNQPQHF
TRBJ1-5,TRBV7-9,CASSLEQGAQHF
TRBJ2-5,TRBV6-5,CASSYNGGYQETQYF
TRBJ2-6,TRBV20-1,CSARAGGNVLTF
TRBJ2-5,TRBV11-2,CASSFRLGGGLETQYF
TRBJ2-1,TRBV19,CASSTEAGPYNEQFF
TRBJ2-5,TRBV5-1,CASSHQGLQETQYF
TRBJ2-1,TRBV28,CASSSGTSLYNEQFF
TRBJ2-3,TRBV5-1,CASSLDRAAVDTQYF
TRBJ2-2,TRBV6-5,CASTVLNTGELFF
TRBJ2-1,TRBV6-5,CASSYSITEGRSYNEQFF
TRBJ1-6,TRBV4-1,CASSPPTSNSPLHF
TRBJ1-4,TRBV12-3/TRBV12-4,CAVKGARGEKLFF
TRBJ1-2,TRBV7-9,CASSQDYPPQGNYGYTF
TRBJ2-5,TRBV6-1,CASSAVGGGETQYF
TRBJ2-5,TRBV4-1,CASSQAGQGEETQYF
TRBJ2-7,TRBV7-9,CASTKKGQGGSEQYF
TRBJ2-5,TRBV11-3,CASSYPASGGGKTQYF
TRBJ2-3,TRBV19,CASSSIHEQYTDTQYF
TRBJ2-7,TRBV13,CASSLRTGLYEQYF
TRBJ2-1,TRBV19,CASRGGHPSYNEQFF
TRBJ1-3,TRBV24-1,CATSDGNTIYF
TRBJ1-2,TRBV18,CASSSLSGTVLNYGYTF